Below, 32 T cell receptor beta chains from the same sample are listed, as sequenced in a study of T-cell memory formation after mild COVID-19 (dated by TCRdb to the early 2020s). The receptor library was made with 5' RACE. Sequencing used an Illumina NovaSeq 6000. TCRdb took the public reads, trimmed them with fastp at Q25, ran MiXCR for clone calling and kept in-frame beta chains. Each record represents a unique CDR3 protein, reported with the most common genes and DNA among its rows. The sample table contains 89,000 or so distinct CDR3 sequences; only one count was recorded for roughly 13% of them. The ten largest clones add up to roughly 40% of the sample. What was sequenced was PBMCs or a T cell subset sorted from them (not recorded which). The origin of the receptors is a man aged 18 to 29 who had mild COVID-19 (a few samples of this study predate the infection). The sample titles of this study are shuffled in the database, so cell type and time point are left out; the donor was told from shared clones.

The V call is TRBV6-5, the J call TRBJ2-7, with TRBD1 as a possible D gene (5 bases). This CDR3 comprises 13 residues. In germline, CDR1 is MNHEY, CDR2 SVGAGI. The germline V and J ends were trimmed by 5 bases and 5 bases, with 13 bases remaining between them. CDR3: CASSRPGWNEQYF. In DNA form, the CDR3 reads TGTGCCAGCAGTCGCCCAGGGTGGAACGAGCAGTACTTC.

The J gene is TRBJ2-1, the V gene TRBV12-3 or TRBV12-4, with TRBD2 identical over 12 bases. The trim removed 1 base at V and 9 bases at J, leaving 13 bases unmatched. CDR3 length: 18 amino acids. The CDR3: CASSLGLAGVPGMREQFF. The CDR3 region has the DNA TGTGCCAGCAGTTTAGGACTAGCGGGGGTCCCCGGGATGCGTGAGCAGTTCTTC.

The chain couples TRBV11-2 to TRBJ1-1; D not certain. The CDR3 is 16 amino acids. Looked up from germline, CDR1 is SGHAT and CDR2 is FQNNGV. V was clipped by 5 bases and J by 5 bases, with 21 bases between them. The CDR3 DNA is TGTGCCAGCAGCCTCGAACGGGCGGGCTATGTGACTGAAGCTTTCTTT. Residues: CASSLERAGYVTEAFF. Based on the CDR3 plus reference TRBV11-2 and TRBJ1-1, the full variable domain is EAGVAQSPRYKIIEKRQSVAFWCNPISGHATLYWYQQILGQGPKLLIQFQNNGVVDDSQLPKDRFSAERLKGVDSTLKIQPAKLEDSAVYLCASSLERAGYVTEAFFGQGTRLTVV.

This clonotype was recorded at least ten times. The chain uses TRBV4-3 and TRBJ2-7; 7 nucleotides align to TRBD2. Germline V CDR1 and CDR2: LGHNA, YSLEER. The CDR3 is 14 residues long. V lost 2 bases and J lost 0; bases outside the gene matches: 1. The CDR3 bases are TGCGCCAGCAGCCAAAGCGGGGTCTCCTACGAGCAGTACTTC. This translates into CASSQSGVSYEQYF.

The genes are TRBV5-1 and TRBJ2-7; 7 bases are a match to TRBD1. The germline V gene has CDR1 SGHRS and CDR2 YFSETQ. This CDR3 region has 14 residues. V was pared by 4 bases and J by 0 bases, with 4 bases of the junction left unmatched. The DNA for the CDR3 is TGCGCCAGCAGCCCGGGACAGAACTCCTACGAGCAGTACGTC. Translation: CASSPGQNSYEQYV.

This clonotype was observed a handful of times. The genes are TRBV7-8 and TRBJ2-1, with 11 bases identical to TRBD2. Germline V lookup: CDR1 SGHVS, CDR2 FQNEAQ. V trimming: 9 bases; J trimming: 6 bases; junction bases outside the gene matches: 1. The CDR3 consists of 12 residues. The CDR3 sequence: CASSGGGNEQFF. The CDR3 coding sequence is TGTGCCAGTAGCGGGGGGGGCAATGAGCAGTTCTTC.

The chain has TRBV6-5 and TRBJ2-5; no clear D gene. V dropped 7 bases and J dropped 4 bases, with 22 bases sitting between them. The germline CDR1 and CDR2 sequences are MNHEY and SVGAGI. The CDR3 is made up of 16 amino acids. This CDR3 reads CASTSTWPPVGETQYF. The CDR3 DNA is TGTGCCAGCACCTCGACCTGGCCTCCTGTGGGAGAGACCCAGTACTTC.

CDR3 sequence reads: CASSLAAEAFF. The CDR3 coding sequence is TGCGCCAGCAGCTTGGCCGCTGAAGCTTTCTTT. The chain uses TRBV5-1 and TRBJ1-1; D remains unclear. Per the germline V gene, CDR1 is SGHRS and CDR2 is YFSETQ. The ends were cut back, 0 bases at V and 6 bases at J, with 3 bases in the middle. The CDR3 contains 11 residues.

The chain recombines TRBV12-3 or TRBV12-4 with TRBJ2-7; D possibly corresponds to TRBD1 (5 bases). The CDR3 spans 14 residues. The V end lost 4 bases, the J end lost 1 base, and 11 bases lay between the germline ends. CDR3 coding DNA: TGTGCCAGCAGTTCCCAGGACACATCCTACGAGCAGTACTTC. Translation: CASSSQDTSYEQYF.

This chain connects TRBV29-1 to TRBJ1-2; possible D gene TRBD1, 6 bases. The V end was cut by 6 bases, the J end by 5 bases, with 16 bases between. Germline assignment: CDR1 SQVTM and CDR2 ANQGSEA. The CDR3 loop spans 13 amino acids. The CDR3 reads CSVLFTGLYGYTF. CDR3 nucleotides: TGCAGCGTCCTATTTACAGGGCTTTATGGCTACACCTTC.

The chain recombines TRBV6-6 with TRBJ1-2, with D perhaps TRBD1 (5 bases). The CDR3 is 14 residues long. V gave up 6 bases and J gave up 4 bases, with 15 bases separating them. Germline V gene lookup returns CDR1 MNHNY and CDR2 SVGAGI (reference sequence). The CDR3 loop reads CASSTGRGGYGYTF. The CDR3 bases are TGTGCCAGCAGCACGGGGCGCGGAGGCTATGGCTACACCTTC.

This clonotype came up a few times. This chain connects TRBV6-1 to TRBJ1-1; D remains ambiguous. The CDR3 has 10 amino acids. CDR1 and CDR2 (germline): MNHNS, SASEGT. Trimming removed 7 bases at V and 10 bases at J, with 10 bases between. The CDR3 bases are TGTGCCAGCAACCCCGGACCAGCTTTCTTT. This sequence encodes CASNPGPAFF.

The gene calls are TRBV5-1 and TRBJ1-1, with a weak D call TRBD1 (6 bases). CDR1 SGHRS and CDR2 YFSETQ come from the germline V gene. The CDR3 is 13 amino acids. The germline V and J ends were trimmed by 4 bases and 6 bases, with 13 bases remaining between them. CDR3 region: CASSLTGFSEAFF. The CDR3 DNA sequence: TGCGCCAGCAGCCTGACAGGTTTCTCTGAAGCTTTCTTT.

The rearrangement joins TRBV11-2 to TRBJ1-1; no reliable D call. The CDR3 is 11 residues long. V was pared by 3 bases and J by 8 bases, with 7 bases between. Germline V CDR1 and CDR2: SGHAT, FQNNGV. The CDR3 nucleotides are TGTGCCAGCAGCTTGGGGATGGAAGCTTTCTTT. This codes for CASSLGMEAFF.

Notes on this clonotype: One junction end disagrees with the germline gene, perhaps due to a read error. The CDR3 is CASIEDGSSYNEQFF. The CDR3 DNA reads TGCGCCAGCATTGAGGACGGCAGCTCCTACAATGAGCAGTTCTTC. The chain carries TRBV10-2 and TRBJ2-1, with D unclear. This CDR3 is 15 amino acids long. Germline lookup yields CDR1 WSHSY and CDR2 SAAADI.

The chain combines TRBV5-1 with TRBJ2-1; tentatively, D is TRBD1 (5 bases). Trimming left V 4 bases short and J 4 bases short, with 15 bases between. This CDR3 spans 15 amino acids. In germline, CDR1 is SGHRS, CDR2 YFSETQ. The CDR3 coding sequence is TGCGCCAGCAGCCCCCTCGACAGCCTATACAATGAGCAGTTCTTC. It yields the protein CASSPLDSLYNEQFF.

This clonotype has a count of ten or more. The gene calls are TRBV29-1 and TRBJ2-2; 8 positions agree with TRBD1. This CDR3 is 14 amino acids long. The ends lost 6 bases at V and 3 bases at J; junction bases unmatched: 6. CDR1 is SQVTM and CDR2 is ANQGSEA in the germline V gene. Written as DNA, the CDR3 is TGCAGCGTCCAGGGGGCCACATACACCGGGGAGCTGTTTTTT. It specifies CSVQGATYTGELFF.

This clonotype was recorded a few times. V is TRBV21-1 and J is TRBJ2-1; TRBD2 is taken as the D call from the table, unchecked against the DNA. TRBV21-1 constitutes a pseudogene. The CDR3 is made up of 16 amino acids. DNA of the CDR3: TGTGCCAGCAGCAAGGCGAGGGAGACAAGGACTGTAGGGCCGTTCTTC. Residues: CASSKARETRTVGPFF.

This clonotype was seen a few times. The chain has TRBV9 and TRBJ2-7; 7 bases agree with TRBD1. The CDR3 is 13 residues long. V dropped 0 bases and J dropped 6; count of bases not matched to a gene: 3. CDR1 SGDLS and CDR2 YYNGEE come from the germline V gene. The chain's CDR3 is CASSVETGFEQYF. The CDR3 coding sequence is TGTGCCAGCAGCGTAGAGACAGGGTTCGAGCAGTACTTC. The variable domain in full, with the rest retrieved from reference TRBV9 and TRBJ2-7, is DSGVTQTPKHLITATGQRVTLRCSPRSGDLSVYWYQQSLDQGLQFLIQYYNGEERAKGNILERFSAQQFPDLHSELNLSSLELGDSALYFCASSVETGFEQYFGPGTRLTVT.

This clonotype was picked up a small number of times. This chain uses TRBV7-6 with TRBJ2-1; tentatively, D is TRBD2 (5 bases). Trimming left V 4 bases short and J 9 bases short, with 10 bases between. Germline CDR1 reads SGHVS; CDR2 reads FNYEAQ. This CDR3 contains 12 residues. CDR3 amino acids: CASSWTGGEQFF. As DNA, the CDR3 is TGTGCCAGCAGCTGGACTGGAGGTGAGCAGTTCTTC.

Only a few counts were recorded for this clonotype. The chain is built from TRBV4-3 and TRBJ1-2; TRBD1 is a possible D gene (5 bases). The germline CDR1 and CDR2 sequences are LGHNA and YSLEER. V was trimmed by 0 bases and J by 3 bases, leaving 17 bases between them. CDR3 length: 17 residues. The CDR3 protein is CASSQEGLDSRDYGYTF. The CDR3 DNA reads as TGCGCCAGCAGCCAAGAGGGTTTAGACAGCCGGGACTATGGCTACACCTTC.

The chain is built from TRBV14 and TRBJ2-7; D is uncertain. V lost 7 bases, J lost 2 bases, and 15 bases lay in between. The CDR3 extends over 14 amino acids. CDR1 and CDR2 from the germline V gene are SGHDN and FVKESK. The CDR3 region has the DNA TGTGCCAGCACCACCAGTACTAACCCCTACGAGCAGTACTTC. This codes for CASTTSTNPYEQYF.

The gene calls are TRBV9 and TRBJ1-2; no reliable D call. The germline gives CDR1 SGDLS, CDR2 YYNGEE. The ends were cut back, 3 bases at V and 0 bases at J, with 12 bases in the middle. There are 15 residues in the CDR3. This chain's CDR3 is CASSAPGPTNYGYTF. Here the CDR3 DNA reads TGTGCCAGCAGCGCCCCGGGCCCCACTAACTATGGCTACACCTTC.

This clonotype occurred a few times. The chain links TRBV12-3 or TRBV12-4 to TRBJ1-4; TRBD1 is a possible D gene (6 bases). There are 14 residues in the CDR3. V lost 6 bases, J lost 0 bases, and 8 bases lay in between. CDR3 nucleotide sequence: TGTGCCAGCAGCTCAGGGGCAACTAATGAAAAACTGTTTTTT. This sequence encodes CASSSGATNEKLFF.

This clonotype was detected only a few times. The rearrangement links TRBV5-1 to TRBJ1-1, with D perhaps matching TRBD1 (5 bases). The CDR3 totals 14 residues. V was cut by 3 bases and J by 4 bases, with 13 bases left in between. CDR1 is SGHRS and CDR2 is YFSETQ in the germline V gene. The CDR3 reads CASSSGGEFTEAFF. CDR3 bases: TGCGCCAGCAGCTCCGGAGGGGAATTCACTGAAGCTTTCTTT.

This clonotype was seen a few times. The J gene is TRBJ1-1, the V gene TRBV10-3; 8 bases are shared with TRBD1. The length of the CDR3 is 15 residues. V was pared by 2 bases and J by 6 bases, with 8 bases of the junction left unmatched. Germline CDR1 ENHRY, CDR2 SYGVKD. This chain's CDR3 is CAISEPDRGKAEAFF. The CDR3 nucleotides are TGTGCCATCAGTGAGCCAGACAGGGGCAAGGCTGAAGCTTTCTTT.

V usage is TRBV6-2 or TRBV6-3 and J usage is TRBJ2-4; TRBD1 is a possible D gene (6 bases). V lost 2 bases and J lost 16, with 21 bases in between. Germline CDR1 and CDR2: MNHEY and SVGEGT. The CDR3 runs 14 residues. CDR3 coding DNA: TGTGCCAGCAGTTACGGGACAATCCTTCCCCCCGAATACTTC. As protein: CASSYGTILPPEYF.

This clonotype was found a few times. The V call is TRBV12-3 or TRBV12-4, the J call TRBJ1-5, with D tentatively TRBD1 (6 bases). Trimming took off 8 bases at V and 2 bases at J, with 10 bases between the two ends. The CDR3 runs 13 residues. CDR3 DNA sequence: TGTGCCAGCCAACCAGGGGGCAATCAGCCCCAGCATTTT. Translated: CASQPGGNQPQHF.

This clonotype was found a few times. This chain joins TRBV7-9 and TRBJ1-2; tentatively, D is TRBD1 (5 bases). This CDR3 region has 17 residues. Trimming stripped 1 base from V and 4 bases from J, with 19 bases between. Germline V gives CDR1 SEHNR, CDR2 FQNEAQ (reference sequence). The DNA of the CDR3 is TGTGCCAGCAGCTTAGACAGGCCGGGGCAGACGATCTATGGCTACACCTTC. It is translated as CASSLDRPGQTIYGYTF. The variable domain in full, with the rest retrieved from reference TRBV7-9 and TRBJ1-2, is DTGVSQNPRHKITKRGQNVTFRCDPISEHNRLYWYRQTLGQGPEFLTYFQNEAQLEKSRLLSDRFSAERPKGSFSTLEIQRTEQGDSAMYLCASSLDRPGQTIYGYTFGSGTRLTVV.

This rearrangement joins TRBV12-3 or TRBV12-4 to TRBJ2-5; 7 nucleotides align to TRBD2. V lost 4 bases to trimming and J lost 9 bases; unmatched junction nucleotides: 17. The CDR3 is 16 amino acids. The CDR3 protein is CASSSRGEQPRLPQYF. The CDR3 bases are TGTGCCAGCAGTTCCCGGGGGGAACAGCCCCGACTACCCCAGTACTTC.

This clonotype was picked up a small number of times. The chain joins TRBV12-3 or TRBV12-4 to TRBJ1-5, with D uncertain. The CDR3 is made up of 12 amino acids. With 11 bases removed from V and 7 bases from J, the gap between germline ends came to 15 bases. The DNA for the CDR3 is TGTGCCGCCCCAACTAGGTACCAGCCCCAGCATTTT. Its protein product is CAAPTRYQPQHF.

The chain couples TRBV20-1 to TRBJ1-4; a possible D gene is TRBD1 (5 bases). The CDR3 sequence is 14 residues long. The ends were cut back, 1 base at V and 6 bases at J, with 12 bases in the middle. Germline CDR1 reads DFQATT; CDR2 reads SNEGSKA (reference sequence). The CDR3 DNA is TGCAGTGCTAGAGGAGCCGGGACTTATGAAAAACTGTTTTTT. This codes for CSARGAGTYEKLFF.